The present T cell receptor (beta chain) was sequenced within a study of T cells in Graves' hyperthyroidism and ophthalmopathy. There are many counts of this clonotype. TCR beta CDR3 regions were amplified from RNA transcripts. In the first-round RT-PCR of the TCR CDR3, the HTBI primer set was used. TCRdb re-called the multiplex PCR reads through MiXCR, storing one row per CDR3 protein. The sample includes more than 650,000 distinct CDR3 sequences, less than 15% seen only once; the top ten take 10%. This CDR3 is 13 amino acids long. V dropped 5 bases and J dropped 4; count of bases not matched to a gene: 7. CDR1 and CDR2 (germline): DFQATT, SNEGSKA (reference sequence).

The chain uses TRBV20-1 and TRBJ1-2; 7 bases align to TRBD1. Sequenced: blood. The TCR originated in a woman under 30 with Graves' hyperthyroidism. The chain's CDR3 is CSARDREGYGYTF. As DNA, the CDR3 is TGCAGTGCTCGTGACAGGGAGGGCTATGGCTACACCTTC.